This is a list of T cell receptor beta chains from one sample in a study of T-cell reconstitution after alpha-beta-depleted transplantation in children. TCRdb itself ran the PCR reads through MiXCR, one entry per CDR3 protein. The table shows a few hundred thousand distinct CDR3 sequences, with around 17% occurring only once. The sample in question was PBMCs from the stem cell graft donor, obtained from the stem cell graft. These receptors were collected from a human donor who donated a stem cell graft to a child with acute lymphoblastic leukemia. The CDR3 runs from the conserved cysteine through the conserved F or W.

v_call	cdr3_aa
TRBV5-1	CASSLGTGGRGNTIYF
TRBV5-1	CASSFGDRGGGGEKLFF
TRBV14	CASSQDWKGVYEQYF
TRBV9	CASSVLPGVAGDGGELFF
TRBV30	CAWSVAGTDTQYF
TRBV4-1	CASSQANRGPGEQYF
TRBV5-6	CASRIRGGPYEQYF
TRBV10-3	CAISDFASGRDEQYF
TRBV4-2	CASSHGLPGFNEQFF
TRBV7-9	CASSAPADTDTQYF
TRBV27	CASSMRGGSYEQYF
TRBV6-1	CASSVEGFREETQYF
TRBV4-1	CASSLRAHYGYTF
TRBV7-9	CASSFKKVSSSYEQYF
TRBV12-3/TRBV12-4	CASRPGGQGHFF
TRBV10-2	CAMGLAGGPSGEQYF
TRBV5-1	CASSLGPGEQPQHF
TRBV11-2	CASSSVRGRRDTQYF
TRBV20-1	CSARVGLMNTEAFF
TRBV5-1	CASSLSGGYTEAFF
TRBV6-5	CASSPPGQVQYF
TRBV7-9	CASSLGAGLGVEQFF
TRBV15	CATSRARNPSYEQYF
TRBV12-3/TRBV12-4	CASSKNRALGSYEQYF
TRBV29-1	CSVRGEGSLSYEQYF
TRBV5-6	CASSLAEFVPEAFF
TRBV27	CASRDNPYEQYF
TRBV7-9	CASSQGQGNEKLFF
TRBV5-1	CASWTSRLNNEQFF
TRBV4-1	CASSQEGPPANQPQHF
TRBV7-2	CASTLGILFYNEQFF
TRBV20-1	CSAMTSGSPDTQYF
TRBV4-1	CASSQPGQDSGNTIYF
TRBV12-3/TRBV12-4	CASSGVLREQYF
TRBV27	CASSLSGGGSYEQYF
TRBV27	CASSFGGTATNEKLFF
TRBV15	CATSREQGLTKNIQYF
TRBV20-1	CSATYRTGDSQPQHF
TRBV11-3	CASSSNVGNEQFF
TRBV5-1	CASSLPQAGDYGYTF
TRBV7-8	CASSLAGFNLEKLFF
TRBV5-1	CASKGSDPTGELFF
TRBV7-2	CASSLDSGRAYNEQFF
TRBV12-3/TRBV12-4	CASSFGVARGYTF
TRBV20-1	CSARTHYEQYF
TRBV18	CASSPRLQTDTQYF
TRBV20-1	CSARRMRGAIEQYF
TRBV20-1	CSPSYRGAFF
TRBV5-1	CASSLRDRTAYEQYF
TRBV5-1	CASSLPRATGELFF